These 12 T cell receptor beta chains share one sample of origin, sequenced in a study of OX40 agonist ivuxolimab in advanced cancers. Sequencing was performed with immunoSEQ multiplex PCR; in TCRdb, only in-frame clones are kept and a portion is missing. This sample has 90,000 or so clones, with about 91% found just once. This material consisted of CD4+ or CD8+ T cells sorted from blood, taken in a trial of the OX40 agonist ivuxolimab. The receptors stem from an adult with an advanced solid tumor such as melanoma, head and neck, liver or kidney cancer.

The rearrangement links TRBV2 to TRBJ1-5; D may be TRBD1 (6 bases). The V end was cut by 2 bases, the J end by 5 bases, with 7 bases between. CDR3 length: 13 residues. The germline CDR1 and CDR2 sequences are SNHLY and FYNNEI. The CDR3 here is CASSERGYQPQHF. CDR3 bases: TGTGCCAGCAGTGAAAGGGGGTATCAGCCCCAGCATTTT.

This clone is a singleton in its sample. This rearrangement joins TRBV10-3 to TRBJ2-7, with 9 positions matching TRBD1. This CDR3 spans 16 amino acids. Looked up from germline, CDR1 is ENHRY and CDR2 is SYGVKD. V trimming: 8 bases; J trimming: 0 bases; junction bases outside the gene matches: 11. The CDR3: CAIVPYDRGVSYEQYF. For the CDR3, the DNA is TGTGCCATCGTTCCCTACGACAGGGGGGTCTCCTACGAGCAGTACTTC.

The chain uses TRBV28 and TRBJ1-2; 9 bases match TRBD1. Germline-derived CDR1 and CDR2 are MDHEN and SYDVKM. This CDR3 contains 12 residues. The V and J ends lost 6 bases and 8 bases, in that order; junction bases with no gene match: 4. The CDR3 DNA is TGTGCCAGCAGACAGGGGGCAGGCGGCTACACCTTC. This sequence encodes CASRQGAGGYTF.

The rearrangement links TRBV11-3 to TRBJ1-1; 7 bases align to TRBD1. Germline CDR1 SGHNT, CDR2 YENEEA. Trimming at V came to 7 bases and at J to 3 bases, leaving 11 bases not matched to a gene. This CDR3 has 15 amino acids. In DNA, the CDR3 is TGTGCCAGCACTTACAGGGGTGGTTGGGACACTGAAGCTTTCTTT. It codes for CASTYRGGWDTEAFF. Together with reference TRBV11-3 and TRBJ1-1, the CDR3 gives the full variable domain: EAGVVQSPRYKIIEKKQPVAFWCNPISGHNTLYWYLQNLGQGPELLIRYENEEAVDDSQLPKDRFSAERLKGVDSTLKIQPAELGDSAVYLCASTYRGGWDTEAFFGQGTRLTVV.

The J gene is TRBJ2-1, the V gene TRBV28; 9 bases map to TRBD2. The J segment lost 6 bases and the V segment lost 2 bases, leaving 5 bases of the junction unmatched. CDR1 and CDR2 (germline): MDHEN, SYDVKM. The CDR3 is made up of 15 amino acids. For the CDR3, the DNA is TGTGCCAGCAGTTTAGCGGGACTAGCTCCCAATGAGCAGTTCTTC. It yields the protein CASSLAGLAPNEQFF.

The chain uses TRBV2 and TRBJ2-7; tentatively, D is TRBD2 (7 bases). This CDR3 spans 14 amino acids. V was shortened by 8 bases and J by 2 bases, with 16 bases between the two germline ends. The germline V gene has CDR1 SNHLY and CDR2 FYNNEI. The CDR3 DNA reads TGTGCCAGCGGCTTCGGGGAGGGGGCCTACGAGCAGTACTTC. Translation gives CASGFGEGAYEQYF.

This clone has just one count. This chain connects TRBV20-1 to TRBJ2-7; D not certain. Trimming pared 1 base from V and 7 bases from J, leaving 8 bases between. The germline gives CDR1 DFQATT, CDR2 SNEGSKA (reference sequence). The CDR3 is 11 residues long. This CDR3 is CSARADGEQYF. In DNA, the CDR3 is TGCAGTGCTAGAGCCGACGGTGAGCAGTACTTC.

The chain combines TRBV28 with TRBJ2-7; no reliable D call. V was trimmed by 5 bases and J by 13 bases, leaving 15 bases between them. The CDR3 consists of 11 residues. Germline-derived CDR1 and CDR2 are MDHEN and SYDVKM. The CDR3 protein is CASSHGQPNYF. The CDR3 DNA follows: TGTGCCAGCAGTCATGGCCAGCCAAATTACTTC.

The chain links TRBV27 to TRBJ2-5; 10 bases fit TRBD2. The V segment lost 6 bases and the J segment 4 bases; nucleotides outside the gene matches: 14. The CDR3 consists of 17 residues. The germline V gene encodes CDR1 MNHEY and CDR2 SMNVEV (reference sequence). CDR3 in amino acids: CASSRLQLAGFPETQYF. For the CDR3, the DNA is TGTGCCAGCAGCCGACTCCAACTAGCGGGGTTTCCAGAGACCCAGTACTTC.

V usage is TRBV5-1 and J usage is TRBJ1-1; possibly TRBD1 for D (6 bases). The CDR3 length is 14 residues. Per germline, CDR1 SGHRS and CDR2 YFSETQ. The V and J ends lost 1 base and 7 bases respectively, with 14 bases between them. CDR3 sequence: CASSLMGASSEAFF. The CDR3 nucleotides read TGCGCCAGCAGCTTGATGGGGGCTAGTAGTGAAGCTTTCTTT.

Comments on this clone: One end of the junction is discordant with germline, which a read error may explain. The rearrangement links TRBV2 to TRBJ2-5; TRBD2 aligns across 13 bases. Germline values: CDR1 SNHLY, CDR2 FYNNEI. The CDR3 runs 13 residues. As DNA, the CDR3 is TGTGCCAGCAGTGAAGAACTAGCGGGAGGGGGGGACTTC. This sequence encodes CASSEELAGGGDF.

This chain links TRBV27 with TRBJ1-4; 9 nucleotides match TRBD1. This CDR3 is built from 15 residues. The trim removed 4 bases at V and 4 bases at J, leaving 4 bases unmatched. Germline CDR1 is MNHEY and CDR2 is SMNVEV (reference sequence). CDR3 protein: CASSSGTGLNEKLFF. The CDR3 DNA sequence: TGTGCCAGCAGTTCTGGGACAGGGCTTAATGAAAAACTGTTTTTT.